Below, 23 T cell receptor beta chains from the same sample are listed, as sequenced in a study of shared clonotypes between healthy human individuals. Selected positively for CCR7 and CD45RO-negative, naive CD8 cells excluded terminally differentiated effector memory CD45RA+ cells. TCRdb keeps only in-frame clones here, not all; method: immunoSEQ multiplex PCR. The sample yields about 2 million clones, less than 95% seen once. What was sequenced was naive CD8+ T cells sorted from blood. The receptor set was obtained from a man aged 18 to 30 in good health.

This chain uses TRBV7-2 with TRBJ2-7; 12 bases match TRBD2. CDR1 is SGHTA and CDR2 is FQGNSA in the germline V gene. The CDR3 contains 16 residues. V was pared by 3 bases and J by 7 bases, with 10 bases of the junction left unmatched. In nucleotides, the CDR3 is TGTGCCAGCAGCTTCAGCCTAGCGGGAGGGCCTGGTGAGCAGTACTTC. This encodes CASSFSLAGGPGEQYF.

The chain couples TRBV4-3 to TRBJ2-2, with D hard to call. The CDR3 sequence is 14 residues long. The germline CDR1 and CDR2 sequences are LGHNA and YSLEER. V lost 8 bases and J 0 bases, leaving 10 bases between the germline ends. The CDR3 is CASGSESNTGELFF. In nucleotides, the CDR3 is TGCGCCAGCGGCTCAGAGTCGAACACCGGGGAGCTGTTTTTT.

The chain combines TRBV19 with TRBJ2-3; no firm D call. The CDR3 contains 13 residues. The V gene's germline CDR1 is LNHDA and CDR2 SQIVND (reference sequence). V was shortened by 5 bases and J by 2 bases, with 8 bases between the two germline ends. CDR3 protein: CASSLLLTDTQYF. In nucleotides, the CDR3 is TGTGCCAGTAGTTTGCTGCTCACAGATACGCAGTATTTT.

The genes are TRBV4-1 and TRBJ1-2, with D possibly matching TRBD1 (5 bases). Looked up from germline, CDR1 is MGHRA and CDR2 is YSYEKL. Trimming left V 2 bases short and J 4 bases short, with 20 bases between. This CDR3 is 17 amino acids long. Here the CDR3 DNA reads TGCGCCAGCAGCCAATTTTCCGGGACCCAAACCTTCTATGGCTACACCTTC. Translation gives CASSQFSGTQTFYGYTF.

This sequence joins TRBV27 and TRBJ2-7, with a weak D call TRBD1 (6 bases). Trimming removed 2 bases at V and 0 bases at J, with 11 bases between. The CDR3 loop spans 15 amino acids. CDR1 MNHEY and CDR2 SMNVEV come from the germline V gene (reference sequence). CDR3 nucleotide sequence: TGTGCCAGCAGTTTAAGACAGGCATCCTCCTACGAGCAGTACTTC. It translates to CASSLRQASSYEQYF.

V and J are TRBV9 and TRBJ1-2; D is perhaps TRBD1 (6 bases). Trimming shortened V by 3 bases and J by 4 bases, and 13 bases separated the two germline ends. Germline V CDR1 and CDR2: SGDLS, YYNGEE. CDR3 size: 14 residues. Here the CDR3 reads CASSGSGVSYGYTF. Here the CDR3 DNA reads TGTGCCAGCAGCGGCTCAGGGGTTAGCTATGGCTACACCTTC.

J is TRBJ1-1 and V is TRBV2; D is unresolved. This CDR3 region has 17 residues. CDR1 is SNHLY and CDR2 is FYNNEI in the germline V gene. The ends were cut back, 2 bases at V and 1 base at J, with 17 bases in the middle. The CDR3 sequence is CASSEFRPLERNTEAFF. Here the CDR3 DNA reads TGTGCCAGCAGTGAATTCCGCCCCCTAGAAAGGAACACTGAAGCTTTCTTT. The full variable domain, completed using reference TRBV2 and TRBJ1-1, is EPEVTQTPSHQVTQMGQEVILRCVPISNHLYFYWYRQILGQKVEFLVSFYNNEISEKSEIFDDQFSVERPDGSNFTLKIRSTKLEDSAMYFCASSEFRPLERNTEAFFGQGTRLTVV.

The CDR3 loop reads CASSPDREAGNTIYF. Written as DNA, the CDR3 is TGTGCCAGTAGCCCGGACAGGGAAGCTGGAAACACCATATATTTT. V usage is TRBV19 and J usage is TRBJ1-3, with 8 bases identical to TRBD1. The CDR3 runs to 15 residues. The germline CDR1 and CDR2 sequences are LNHDA and SQIVND (reference sequence). The V gene end was trimmed by 6 bases and the J gene end by 2 bases; junction bases not matched to a gene: 6.

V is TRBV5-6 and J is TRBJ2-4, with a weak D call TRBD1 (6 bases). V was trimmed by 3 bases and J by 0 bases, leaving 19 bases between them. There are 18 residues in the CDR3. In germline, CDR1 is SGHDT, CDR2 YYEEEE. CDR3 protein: CASSSELTGNIAKNIQYF. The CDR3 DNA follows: TGTGCCAGCAGCTCCGAGCTCACAGGGAACATAGCCAAAAACATTCAGTACTTC.

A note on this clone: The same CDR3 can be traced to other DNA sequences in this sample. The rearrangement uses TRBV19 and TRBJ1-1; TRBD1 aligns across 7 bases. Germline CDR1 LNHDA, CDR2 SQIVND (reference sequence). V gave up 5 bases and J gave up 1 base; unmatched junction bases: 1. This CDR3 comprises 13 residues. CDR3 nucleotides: TGTGCCAGTAGTCCAGGGGGGAACACTGAAGCTTTCTTT. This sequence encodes CASSPGGNTEAFF.

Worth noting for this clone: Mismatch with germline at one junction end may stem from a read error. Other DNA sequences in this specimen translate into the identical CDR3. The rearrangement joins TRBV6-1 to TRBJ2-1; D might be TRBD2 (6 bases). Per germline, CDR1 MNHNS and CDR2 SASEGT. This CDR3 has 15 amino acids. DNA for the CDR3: TGTGCCAGCAGCGAAGACGGGAGCTCCTACAATGAGCAGTTCTTC. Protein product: CASSEDGSSYNEQFF.

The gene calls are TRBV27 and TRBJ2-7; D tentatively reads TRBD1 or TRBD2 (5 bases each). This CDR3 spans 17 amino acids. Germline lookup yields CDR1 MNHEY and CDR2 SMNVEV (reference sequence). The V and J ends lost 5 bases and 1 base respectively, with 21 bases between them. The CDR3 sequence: CASSPSRGDGDSYEQYF. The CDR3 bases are TGTGCCAGCAGTCCATCCCGAGGGGACGGGGATTCCTACGAGCAGTACTTC.

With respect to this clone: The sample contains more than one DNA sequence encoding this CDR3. CDR3 nucleotide sequence: TGCAGTGCCAGAAAGGGGGGCGAGCAGTACTTC. Encoded protein: CSARKGGEQYF. The genes are TRBV20-1 and TRBJ2-7, with D tentatively TRBD1 or TRBD2 (6 bases each). The CDR3 spans 11 residues. The germline V gene has CDR1 DFQATT and CDR2 SNEGSKA (reference sequence). V lost 6 bases and J 6 bases, leaving 12 bases between the germline ends.

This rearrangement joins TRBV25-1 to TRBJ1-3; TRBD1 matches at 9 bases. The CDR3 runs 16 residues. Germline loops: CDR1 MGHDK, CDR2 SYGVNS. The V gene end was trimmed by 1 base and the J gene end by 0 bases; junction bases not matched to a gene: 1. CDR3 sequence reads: CASSEWDRDSGNTIYF. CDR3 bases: TGTGCCAGCAGTGAATGGGACAGGGACTCTGGAAACACCATATATTTT.

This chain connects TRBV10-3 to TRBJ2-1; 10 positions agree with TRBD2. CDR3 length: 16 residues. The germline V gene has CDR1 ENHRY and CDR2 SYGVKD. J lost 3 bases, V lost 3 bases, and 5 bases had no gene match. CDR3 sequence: CAISDSSGRVYNEQFF. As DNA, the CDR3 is TGTGCCATCAGTGATTCTAGCGGGAGAGTCTACAATGAGCAGTTCTTC.

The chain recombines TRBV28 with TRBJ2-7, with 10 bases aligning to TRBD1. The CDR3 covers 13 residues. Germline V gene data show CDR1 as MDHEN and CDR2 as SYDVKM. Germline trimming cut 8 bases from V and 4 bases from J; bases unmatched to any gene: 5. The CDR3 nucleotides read TGTGCCAGCGACGACAGGGGGCAATACGAGCAGTACTTC. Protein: CASDDRGQYEQYF.

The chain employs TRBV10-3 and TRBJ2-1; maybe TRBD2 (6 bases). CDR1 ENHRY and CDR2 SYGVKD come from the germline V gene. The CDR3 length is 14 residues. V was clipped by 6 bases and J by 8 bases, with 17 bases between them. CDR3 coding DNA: TGTGCCATCAGCGAGATTGGGGGGATGGATGAGCAGTTCTTC. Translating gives CAISEIGGMDEQFF.

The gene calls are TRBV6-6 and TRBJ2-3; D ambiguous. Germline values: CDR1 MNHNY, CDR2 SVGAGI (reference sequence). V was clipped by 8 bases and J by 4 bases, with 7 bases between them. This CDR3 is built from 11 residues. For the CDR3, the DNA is TGTGCCAGCCTCCTGGCAGATACGCAGTATTTT. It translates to CASLLADTQYF.

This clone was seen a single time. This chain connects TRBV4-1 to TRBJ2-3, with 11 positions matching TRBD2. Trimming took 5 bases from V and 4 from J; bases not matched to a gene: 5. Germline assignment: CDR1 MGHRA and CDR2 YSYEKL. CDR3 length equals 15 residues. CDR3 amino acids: CASSSTSGGPDTQYF. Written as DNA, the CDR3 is TGCGCCAGCAGCTCTACTAGCGGGGGCCCAGATACGCAGTATTTT.

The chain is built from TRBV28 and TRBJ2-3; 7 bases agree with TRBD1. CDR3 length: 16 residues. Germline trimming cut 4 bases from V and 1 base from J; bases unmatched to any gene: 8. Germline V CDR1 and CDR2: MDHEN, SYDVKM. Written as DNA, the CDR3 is TGTGCCAGCAGTTCGGCCAGCCAGGGGGGCACAGATACGCAGTATTTT. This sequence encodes CASSSASQGGTDTQYF.

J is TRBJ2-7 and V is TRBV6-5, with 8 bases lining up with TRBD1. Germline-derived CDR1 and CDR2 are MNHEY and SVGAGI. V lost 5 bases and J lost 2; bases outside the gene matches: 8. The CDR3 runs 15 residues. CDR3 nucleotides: TGTGCCAGCAGTCCCCGGGACAGGAGTCCCTACGAGCAGTACTTC. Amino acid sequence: CASSPRDRSPYEQYF.

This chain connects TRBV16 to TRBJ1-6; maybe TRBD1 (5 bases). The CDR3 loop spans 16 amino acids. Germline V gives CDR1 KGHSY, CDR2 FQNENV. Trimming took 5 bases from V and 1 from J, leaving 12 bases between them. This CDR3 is CASSDLGVSYNSPLHF. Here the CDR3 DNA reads TGTGCCAGCAGCGACTTGGGGGTGTCCTATAATTCACCCCTCCACTTT.

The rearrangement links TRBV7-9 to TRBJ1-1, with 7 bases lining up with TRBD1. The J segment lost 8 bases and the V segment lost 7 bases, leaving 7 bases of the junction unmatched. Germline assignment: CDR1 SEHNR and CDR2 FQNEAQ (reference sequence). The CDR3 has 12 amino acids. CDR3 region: CASTRQGSEAFF. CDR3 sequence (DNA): TGTGCCAGCACCCGACAGGGATCCGAAGCTTTCTTT.